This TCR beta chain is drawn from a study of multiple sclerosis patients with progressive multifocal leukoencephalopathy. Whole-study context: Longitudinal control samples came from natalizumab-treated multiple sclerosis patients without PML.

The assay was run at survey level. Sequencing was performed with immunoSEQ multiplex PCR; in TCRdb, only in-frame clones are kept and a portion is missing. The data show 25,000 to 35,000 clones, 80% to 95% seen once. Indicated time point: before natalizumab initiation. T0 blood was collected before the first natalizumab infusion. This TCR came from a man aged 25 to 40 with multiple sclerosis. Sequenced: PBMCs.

The CDR3 sequence: CASSLDLNTEAFF. The DNA for the CDR3 is TGTGCCAGCAGCTTAGACTTGAACACTGAAGCTTTCTTT. The J gene is TRBJ1-1, the V gene TRBV7-6; D uncertain. The germline V and J ends were trimmed by 1 base and 0 bases, with 3 bases remaining between them. The CDR3 consists of 13 residues. Germline V gene sequence: CDR1 SGHVS, CDR2 FNYEAQ.